This record looks at one T cell receptor (beta chain) sequence and its context. CDR1 and CDR2 (germline): MNHEY, SVGAGI. V was cut by 4 bases and J by 2 bases, with 14 bases left in between. There are 16 residues in the CDR3. These data are taken from a study of blood T cell repertoires in COVID-19. Whole-study context: Samples representing acute and convalescent COVID-19 were sourced from the United States, Italy and Spain. In each case, the material was cDNA or gDNA derived from T cells, B-cell-depleted T cells, or PBMCs.

Authors' processing steps: Researchers report that nucleated cell counts were estimated from reference gene primer amplification. Some clones are missing from TCRdb's copy, which holds only in-frame ones; the method was immunoSEQ multiplex PCR. V, J and clone size are those of that table, while D and trimming were read from the DNA. The sample contains roughly 74,000 clones, around 88% of which appear only once. The TCR comes from a woman older than 75 with active or convalescent COVID-19. This chain uses TRBV6-5 with TRBJ2-2; D is possibly TRBD2 (6 bases). The material sequenced was peripheral blood. The CDR3 sequence: CASSSSGRLNTGELFF. The CDR3 region has the DNA TGTGCCAGCAGTTCCTCGGGGAGGTTAAACACCGGGGAGCTGTTTTTT.